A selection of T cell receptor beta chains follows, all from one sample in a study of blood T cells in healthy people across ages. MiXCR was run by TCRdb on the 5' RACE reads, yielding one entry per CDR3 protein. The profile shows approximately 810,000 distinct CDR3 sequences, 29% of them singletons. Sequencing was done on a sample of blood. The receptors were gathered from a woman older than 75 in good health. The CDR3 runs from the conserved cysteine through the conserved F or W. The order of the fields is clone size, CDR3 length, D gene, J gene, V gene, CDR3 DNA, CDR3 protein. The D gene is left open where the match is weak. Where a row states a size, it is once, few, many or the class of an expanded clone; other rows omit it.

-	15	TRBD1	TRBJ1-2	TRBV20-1	TGCAGTGCTCTAAACACAGGGGACGGAGACTATGGCTACACCTTC	CSALNTGDGDYGYTF
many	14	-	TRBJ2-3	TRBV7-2	TGTGCCAGCAGCTCCCGAGGGGGTTTAGATACGCAGTATTTT	CASSSRGGLDTQYF
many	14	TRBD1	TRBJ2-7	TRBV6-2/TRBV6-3	TGTGCCAGCAGATCGGGACAGGGGATGCACGAGCAGTACTTC	CASRSGQGMHEQYF
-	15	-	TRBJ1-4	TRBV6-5	TGTGCCAGCAGCCGCCTCGACCCAACTAATGAAAAACTGTTTTTT	CASSRLDPTNEKLFF
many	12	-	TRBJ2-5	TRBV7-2	TGTGCCAGCAGCGCCAGGGGTCAGACCCAGTACTTC	CASSARGQTQYF
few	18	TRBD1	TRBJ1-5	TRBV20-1	TGCAGTGCTAGAGAACAGGGGGCCTGGGTCGATAGCAATCAGCCCCAGCATTTT	CSAREQGAWVDSNQPQHF
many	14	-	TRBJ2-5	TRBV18	TGTGCCAGCTCACCGGAGAGACGTTCAGAGACCCAGTACTTC	CASSPERRSETQYF
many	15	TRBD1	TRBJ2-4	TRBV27	TGTGCCAGCAGTTTTGCCGGGACAGGGGCAAACATTCAGTACTTC	CASSFAGTGANIQYF
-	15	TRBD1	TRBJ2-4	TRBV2	TGTGCCAGCATCCAACAGGGGCTGGCCAAAAACATTCAGTACTTC	CASIQQGLAKNIQYF
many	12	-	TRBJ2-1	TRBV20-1	TGCAGTGCTCGCCCCTCGACCTCTCATACGTTCTTC	CSARPSTSHTFF
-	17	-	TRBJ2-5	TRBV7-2	TGTGCCAGCAGCCCCTCCCCGCCGGGGCACTACCAAGAGGCCCAGTACTTC	CASSPSPPGHYQEAQYF
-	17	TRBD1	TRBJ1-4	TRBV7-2	TGTGCCAGCAGCTCAGGGAACAGGGGCTCTTCTAATGAAAAACTGTTTTTT	CASSSGNRGSSNEKLFF
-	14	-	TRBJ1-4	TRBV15	TGTGCCACCAGCAGGGATTCAACTAATGAAAAACTGTTTTTT	CATSRDSTNEKLFF
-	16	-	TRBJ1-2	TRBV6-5	TGTGCCAGCACGCCCCACCCCTTCCAGGGAGTATATGGCTACACCTTC	CASTPHPFQGVYGYTF
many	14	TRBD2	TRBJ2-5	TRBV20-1	TGCAGTGCTAGGCTAGCGGGGGTCCAAGAGACCCAGTACTTC	CSARLAGVQETQYF
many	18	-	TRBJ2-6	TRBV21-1	TGTGCCAGCAGCCCCGAGCAGGGGGCGTGTTCTGGGGCCAACGTCCTGACTTTC	CASSPEQGACSGANVLTF
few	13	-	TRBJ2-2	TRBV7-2	TGTGCCAGCAGCTTAGGCAGGGGTGGGGAGCTGTTTTTT	CASSLGRGGELFF
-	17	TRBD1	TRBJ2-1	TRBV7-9	TGTGCCAGCAGCTCGGGGTGGACAGGTAAAAGCTACAATGAGCAGTTCTTC	CASSSGWTGKSYNEQFF
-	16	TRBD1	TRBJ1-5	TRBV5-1	TGCGCCAGCAGCCCCGGACAGGTTAATAGCAATCAGCCCCAGCATTTT	CASSPGQVNSNQPQHF
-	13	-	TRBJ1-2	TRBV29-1	TGCAGCGCCCACCTGGGGGAGGGCTATGGCTACACCTTC	CSAHLGEGYGYTF
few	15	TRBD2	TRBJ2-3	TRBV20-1	TGCAGTGCTAGTGGGGCTAGCGGGGGGGCCGCTACGCAGTATTTT	CSASGASGGAATQYF
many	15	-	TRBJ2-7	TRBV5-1	TGCGCCAGCAGCCTCTCCGGTGGGGCCGGGTACGAGCAGTACTTC	CASSLSGGAGYEQYF
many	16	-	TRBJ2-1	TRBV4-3	TGCGCCAGCAGCCAAGCCTTGGGGGGATCCTACAATGAGCAGTTCTTC	CASSQALGGSYNEQFF
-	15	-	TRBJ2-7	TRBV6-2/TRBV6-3	TGTGCCAGCAGTGCCGCAGGGGAGATCTACAATGAGCAGTACTTC	CASSAAGEIYNEQYF
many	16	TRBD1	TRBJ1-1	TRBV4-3	TGCGCCAGCAGCCAAGATATTTGGGACAGGGGGACTGAAGCTTTCTTT	CASSQDIWDRGTEAFF